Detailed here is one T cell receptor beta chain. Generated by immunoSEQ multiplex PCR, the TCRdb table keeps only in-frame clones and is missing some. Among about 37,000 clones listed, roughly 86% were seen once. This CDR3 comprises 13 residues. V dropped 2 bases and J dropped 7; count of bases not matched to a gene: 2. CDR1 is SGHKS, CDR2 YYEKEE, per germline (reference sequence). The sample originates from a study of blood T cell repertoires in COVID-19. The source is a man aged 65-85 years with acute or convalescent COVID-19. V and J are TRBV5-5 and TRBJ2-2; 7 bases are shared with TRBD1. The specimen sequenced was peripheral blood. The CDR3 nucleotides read TGTGCCAGCAGCTTACAGGGGAACGGGGAGCTGTTTTTT. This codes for CASSLQGNGELFF.